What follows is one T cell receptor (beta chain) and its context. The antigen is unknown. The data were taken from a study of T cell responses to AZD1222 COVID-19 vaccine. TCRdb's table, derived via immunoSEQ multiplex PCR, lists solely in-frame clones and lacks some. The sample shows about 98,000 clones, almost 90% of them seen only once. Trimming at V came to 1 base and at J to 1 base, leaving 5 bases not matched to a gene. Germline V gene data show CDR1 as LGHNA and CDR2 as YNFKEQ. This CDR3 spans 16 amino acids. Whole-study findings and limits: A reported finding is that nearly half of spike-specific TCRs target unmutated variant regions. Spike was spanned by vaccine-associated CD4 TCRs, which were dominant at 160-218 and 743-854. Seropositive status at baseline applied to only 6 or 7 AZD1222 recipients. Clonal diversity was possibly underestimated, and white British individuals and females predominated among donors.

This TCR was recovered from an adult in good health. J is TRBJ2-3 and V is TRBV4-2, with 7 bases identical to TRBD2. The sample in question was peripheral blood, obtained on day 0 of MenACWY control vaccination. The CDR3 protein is CASSQGLADRTDTQYF. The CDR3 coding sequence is TGTGCCAGCAGCCAAGGACTAGCTGATCGCACAGATACGCAGTATTTT.